A single sample gave rise to the 8 T cell receptor beta chains below, sequenced in a study of blood T cells in healthy people across ages. With a J-beta primer mix and a sample-barcoded 5' primer, a second PCR ran about 6 to 11 cycles. TCRdb passed the 5' RACE reads through MiXCR, listing each CDR3 protein once. The sample yields some 940,000 distinct CDR3 sequences, 25% to 35% seen once. In addition, the sample was reused for a study of T cells of mothers and their children.

Material: blood. These receptors originate from a woman in her forties in good health.

This clonotype has more than one count but fewer than ten. V and J are TRBV3-1 and TRBJ2-3; D is possibly TRBD1 or TRBD2 (5 bases each). V lost 3 bases and J lost 3, with 13 bases in between. Per the germline V gene, CDR1 is LGHDT and CDR2 is YNNKEL (reference sequence). This CDR3 has 15 amino acids. For the CDR3, the DNA is TGTGCCAGCAGCCAGGGACCCACATTAACAGATACGCAGTATTTT. Residues: CASSQGPTLTDTQYF.

To note about this clonotype: One junction end disagrees with the germline gene, perhaps due to a read error. The chain uses TRBV18 and TRBJ2-7; a possible D gene is TRBD1 (5 bases). CDR3 size: 12 residues. CDR1 is KGHSH, CDR2 LQKENI, per germline. The CDR3 spells CAGSPDSYEQYF. The CDR3 nucleotides are TGTGCCGGCTCACCAGACAGCTACGAGCAGTACTTC.

V and J are TRBV5-8 and TRBJ1-1; the D gene is possibly TRBD1 (5 bases). CDR1 and CDR2 from the germline V gene are SGHTS and YDEGEE. CDR3 length: 14 amino acids. V shed 4 bases and J shed 8 bases, with 18 bases lying between them. The CDR3 sequence is CASSDVSGYGEAFF. In nucleotides, the CDR3 is TGTGCCAGCAGCGATGTGTCAGGGTATGGAGAAGCTTTCTTT.

To note about this clonotype: Compared with germline, one end of the junction differs, possibly owing to a read error. The chain employs TRBV11-2 and TRBJ1-2; 12 bases line up with TRBD1. This CDR3 spans 15 amino acids. Per germline, CDR1 SGHAT and CDR2 FQNNGV. CDR3 residues: CASSKGTGGTYGHTF. The CDR3 nucleotides are TGTGCCAGCAGCAAGGGGACAGGGGGCACTTATGGCCACACCTTC.

In the case of this clonotype: This may be a read error: a much more frequent sequence differs by one nucleotide. This sequence joins TRBV12-3 or TRBV12-4 and TRBJ1-1; D unclear. V lost 6 bases and J lost 7, with 15 bases in between. CDR3 length equals 13 residues. The CDR3 here is CASSHGLGNEAFF. DNA for the CDR3: TGTGCCAGCAGCCATGGACTGGGTAATGAAGCTTTCTTT.

The gene calls are TRBV28 and TRBJ2-4, with D unclear. The V end lost 6 bases, the J end lost 0 bases, and 9 bases lay between the germline ends. The CDR3 covers 14 residues. Germline V CDR1 and CDR2: MDHEN, SYDVKM. CDR3 sequence: CASSRLLAKNIQYF. The CDR3 DNA sequence: TGTGCCAGCAGCAGGCTTTTAGCCAAAAACATTCAGTACTTC.

This clonotype showed up just once. The chain couples TRBV5-5 to TRBJ1-2; possible D gene TRBD1, 6 bases. Trimming cost V 7 bases and J 2 bases, with 12 bases left between them. The CDR3 consists of 13 residues. Germline V gene lookup returns CDR1 SGHKS and CDR2 YYEKEE (reference sequence). The CDR3 DNA follows: TGTGCCAGCGCGGGGGGCAACAACTATGGCTACACCTTC. This gives the protein CASAGGNNYGYTF.

The sample holds a few counts of this clonotype. This chain uses TRBV4-3 with TRBJ1-6; weak D call: TRBD1 (5 bases). Germline assignment: CDR1 LGHNA and CDR2 YSLEER. The CDR3 runs 15 residues. Trimming stripped 0 bases from V and 9 bases from J, with 12 bases between. CDR3 amino acids: CASSQDETVGSPLHF. The CDR3, as DNA: TGCGCCAGCAGCCAAGATGAGACAGTAGGTTCACCCCTCCACTTT.